The 19 T cell receptor beta chains below were found in one sample sequenced in a study of blood T cells in healthy people across ages. A J-beta primer mix and a sample-barcoded 5' primer were used in a second PCR of about 7 to 12 cycles. TCRdb redid the calling of the 5' RACE reads with MiXCR, one entry per CDR3 protein. The sample lists over a million distinct CDR3 sequences, around 59% occurring once. Material: blood. The receptor set was obtained from a man between 18 and 29 years old in good health.

This clonotype was observed a single time. At one of its ends the junction is not consistent with the germline gene, which may arise from a read error. This chain uses TRBV7-2 with TRBJ1-3; TRBD1 is a possible D gene (5 bases). Germline loops: CDR1 SGHTA, CDR2 FQGNSA. The CDR3 has 15 amino acids. CDR3 amino acids: CPSSFGGNSGNTIYF. The CDR3 nucleotides read TGTCCCAGCAGCTTCGGGGGGAACTCTGGAAACACCATATATTTT.

The chain recombines TRBV14 with TRBJ2-1; 8 bases map to TRBD2. The tail of the sequence fits TRBJ2-7 better, so the J call may be wrong. The length of the CDR3 is 19 residues. CDR1 and CDR2 from the germline V gene are SGHDN and FVKESK. The CDR3 bases are TGTGCCAGCAGCCGATATAGCGGGATGGGGGTGTTCGGCTACAATGAGCAGTACTTC. It codes for CASSRYSGMGVFGYNEQYF.

The chain uses TRBV29-1 and TRBJ2-2; 8 positions match TRBD1. Germline V gives CDR1 SQVTM, CDR2 ANQGSEA. The V gene end was trimmed by 6 bases and the J gene end by 3 bases; junction bases not matched to a gene: 12. The CDR3 is 16 amino acids. Here the CDR3 DNA reads TGCAGCGTAGCCTCAGGCGACAGGGGCTACACCGGGGAGCTGTTTTTT. It specifies CSVASGDRGYTGELFF.

The V call is TRBV20-1, the J call TRBJ2-1; TRBD2 agrees at 8 bases. CDR1 is DFQATT, CDR2 SNEGSKA, per germline (reference sequence). The CDR3 spans 14 residues. Losses at the gene ends were 3 bases for V and 6 bases for J; bases not matched to a gene: 7. This chain's CDR3 is CSASIGRAFNEQFF. The CDR3 DNA sequence: TGCAGTGCTAGCATCGGGAGGGCCTTCAATGAGCAGTTCTTC.

This clonotype was observed a few times. The chain's CDR3 is CSVREDSVLKADTQYF. CDR3 DNA sequence: TGCAGCGTTAGAGAGGACTCCGTCCTAAAGGCAGATACGCAGTATTTT. The chain has TRBV29-1 and TRBJ2-3; D possibly corresponds to TRBD2 (5 bases). Germline V lookup: CDR1 SQVTM, CDR2 ANQGSEA. Deletions cut 5 bases from V and 4 bases from J, with 22 bases between. The CDR3 spans 16 residues.

V usage is TRBV20-1 and J usage is TRBJ2-5; perhaps TRBD1 as D (6 bases). Trimming stripped 2 bases from V and 7 bases from J, with 17 bases between. The V gene's germline CDR1 is DFQATT and CDR2 SNEGSKA (reference sequence). The CDR3 runs 14 residues. The CDR3 coding sequence is TGCAGTGCTAGAATTGTTGCAGGGGACGGGACCCAGTACTTC. This sequence encodes CSARIVAGDGTQYF.

A few counts support this clonotype. The chain couples TRBV29-1 to TRBJ2-1, with D maybe TRBD1 (6 bases). Trimming cost V 6 bases and J 6 bases, with 18 bases left between them. CDR3 length equals 14 residues. CDR1 and CDR2 (germline): SQVTM, ANQGSEA. The CDR3 nucleotides read TGCAGCGTCTCGCGACAGGCGCTCCTCAATGAGCAGTTCTTC. Its translation is CSVSRQALLNEQFF.

This sequence joins TRBV29-1 and TRBJ1-1; TRBD1 matches at 11 bases. The germline gives CDR1 SQVTM, CDR2 ANQGSEA. The V segment lost 6 bases and the J segment 5 bases; nucleotides outside the gene matches: 11. This CDR3 contains 15 residues. CDR3 in amino acids: CSVGTGGRGYTEAFF. For the CDR3, the DNA is TGCAGCGTGGGGACAGGGGGAAGAGGGTATACTGAAGCTTTCTTT.

The chain recombines TRBV14 with TRBJ2-1, with 11 bases aligning to TRBD2. This CDR3 spans 17 amino acids. The V segment lost 2 bases and the J segment 5 bases; nucleotides outside the gene matches: 8. The germline CDR1 and CDR2 sequences are SGHDN and FVKESK. For the CDR3, the DNA is TGTGCCAGCAGCCAAAATCGTCTAGCGGGGGGTGACAATGAGCAGTTCTTC. Translated, it gives CASSQNRLAGGDNEQFF. Drawing the rest from reference TRBV14 and TRBJ2-1, the complete variable domain is EAGVTQFPSHSVIEKGQTVTLRCDPISGHDNLYWYRRVMGKEIKFLLHFVKESKQDESGMPNNRFLAERTGGTYSTLKVQPAELEDSGVYFCASSQNRLAGGDNEQFFGPGTRLTVL.

V is TRBV28 and J is TRBJ1-2; no firm D call. The V end lost 5 bases, the J end lost 3 bases, and 25 bases lay between the germline ends. In germline, CDR1 is MDHEN, CDR2 SYDVKM. This CDR3 contains 18 residues. The chain's CDR3 is CASSIGNTETVAYYGYTF. CDR3 coding DNA: TGTGCCAGCAGTATCGGGAACACGGAAACAGTGGCGTACTATGGCTACACCTTC.

The V call is TRBV6-5, the J call TRBJ1-5; TRBD1 is a possible D gene (5 bases). CDR3 length equals 15 residues. CDR1 is MNHEY and CDR2 is SVGAGI in the germline V gene. Deletions cut 2 bases from V and 2 bases from J, with 10 bases between. CDR3 residues: CASSYKLTGNQPQHF. CDR3 nucleotide sequence: TGTGCCAGCAGTTACAAGCTGACAGGCAATCAGCCCCAGCATTTT.

The J gene is TRBJ2-4, the V gene TRBV6-5; D remains ambiguous. Germline CDR1 MNHEY, CDR2 SVGAGI. The germline V and J ends were trimmed by 0 bases and 2 bases, with 14 bases remaining between them. The CDR3 consists of 17 residues. DNA of the CDR3: TGTGCCAGCAGTTACTCTCAAGGGCCCGGATCCAAAAACATTCAGTACTTC. Translated: CASSYSQGPGSKNIQYF.

V and J are TRBV29-1 and TRBJ2-7; tentative D call: TRBD2 (7 bases). The germline gives CDR1 SQVTM, CDR2 ANQGSEA. This CDR3 has 16 amino acids. Trimming stripped 1 base from V and 6 bases from J, with 22 bases between. The chain's CDR3 is CSVEARYTGTTAEQYF. The CDR3 DNA sequence: TGCAGCGTTGAAGCCCGCTACACAGGGACTACAGCCGAGCAGTACTTC.

This clonotype was recorded a few times. This rearrangement joins TRBV20-1 to TRBJ2-7; maybe TRBD1 (6 bases). Trimming pared 4 bases from V and 3 bases from J, leaving 13 bases between. Germline CDR1 DFQATT, CDR2 SNEGSKA (reference sequence). The CDR3 sequence is 13 residues long. The CDR3 region is CSATGVGFYEQYF. For the CDR3, the DNA is TGCAGTGCTACAGGGGTCGGTTTCTACGAGCAGTACTTC.

A single count supports this clonotype. The chain carries TRBV15 and TRBJ2-3, with 12 bases lining up with TRBD2. The CDR3 has 17 residues. In germline, CDR1 is LNHNV, CDR2 YYDKDF (reference sequence). The J segment lost 3 bases and the V segment lost 0 bases, leaving 4 bases of the junction unmatched. Written as DNA, the CDR3 is TGTGCCACCAGCAGAGAGCTAGCGGGAGGGCCTACAGATACGCAGTATTTT. Protein sequence: CATSRELAGGPTDTQYF.

This clonotype came up a few times. This chain connects TRBV6-2 or TRBV6-3 to TRBJ2-5, with TRBD2 matching 8 bases. The J call is doubtful: the DNA matches TRBJ2-7 better. This CDR3 is built from 13 residues. Per the germline V gene, CDR1 is MNHEY and CDR2 is SVGEGT. DNA of the CDR3: TGTGCCAGCAGTCAAGGACTAGCCGGCGAGCAGTACTTC. This gives the protein CASSQGLAGEQYF.

As DNA, the CDR3 is TGTGCTGACCGGGGGGATTCCTCCTACGAGCAGTACTTC. It is translated as CADRGDSSYEQYF. This chain uses TRBV2 with TRBJ2-7; 7 nucleotides match TRBD2. Germline V gene sequence: CDR1 SNHLY, CDR2 FYNNEI. This CDR3 is built from 13 residues.

The V call is TRBV7-2, the J call TRBJ2-7, with D maybe TRBD2 (5 bases). Germline loops: CDR1 SGHTA, CDR2 FQGNSA. Trimming removed 0 bases at V and 2 bases at J, with 11 bases between. The CDR3 is made up of 15 amino acids. The CDR3 sequence: CASSLARDYTYEQYF. The DNA for the CDR3 is TGTGCCAGCAGCTTAGCGCGAGACTATACCTACGAGCAGTACTTC.

The chain joins TRBV7-8 to TRBJ2-5; 12 nucleotides match TRBD2. The last part of the DNA fits TRBJ2-7 better; the J call may be wrong. The V gene's germline CDR1 is SGHVS and CDR2 FQNEAQ. The CDR3 runs 14 residues. This CDR3 reads CASSASGRASEQYF. DNA of the CDR3: TGTGCCAGCAGCGCTAGCGGGAGGGCCAGCGAGCAGTACTTC.